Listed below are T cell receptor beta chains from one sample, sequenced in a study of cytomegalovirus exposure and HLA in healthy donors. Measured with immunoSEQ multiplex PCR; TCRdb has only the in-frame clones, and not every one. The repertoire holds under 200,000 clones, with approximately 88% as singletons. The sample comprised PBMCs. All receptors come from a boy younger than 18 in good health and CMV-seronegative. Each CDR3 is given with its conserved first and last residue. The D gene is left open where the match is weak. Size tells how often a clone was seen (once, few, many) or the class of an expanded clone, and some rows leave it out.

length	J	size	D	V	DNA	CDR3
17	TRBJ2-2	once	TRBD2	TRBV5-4	TGTGCCAGCAGCTCCGGACTAGCGGGAGGCCGGGGCGGGGAGCTGTTTTTT	CASSSGLAGGRGGELFF
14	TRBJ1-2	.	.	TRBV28	TGTGCCAGCAGCCTGACAGACGCTAACTATGGCTACACCTTC	CASSLTDANYGYTF
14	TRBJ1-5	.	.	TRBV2	TGTGCCAGCAGGACGGGGGAGAACAATCAGCCCCAGCATTTT	CASRTGENNQPQHF
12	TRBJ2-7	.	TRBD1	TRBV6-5	TGTGCCAGCAGAAGACAGGGCTACGAGCAGTACTTC	CASRRQGYEQYF
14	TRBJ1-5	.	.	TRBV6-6	TGTGCCAGCAGTAGGACAGACTTCAATCAGCCCCAGCATTTT	CASSRTDFNQPQHF
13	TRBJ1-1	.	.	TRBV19	TGTGCCAGTAGTATGAGTGGAGTCACTGAAGCTTTCTTT	CASSMSGVTEAFF
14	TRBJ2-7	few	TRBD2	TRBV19	TGTGCCAGTAGTTTTACTAGCGGTACCTACGAGCAGTACTTC	CASSFTSGTYEQYF
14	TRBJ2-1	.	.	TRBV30	TGTGCCTGGAGCCCAGGGGCCCGTCGGGATGAGCAGTTCTTC	CAWSPGARRDEQFF
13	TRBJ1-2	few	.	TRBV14	TGTGCCAGCAGCCCGATCCCGGAGAATGGCTACACCTTC	CASSPIPENGYTF
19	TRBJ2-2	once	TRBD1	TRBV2	TGTGCCAGCAGTGAAAGTCCGTCCTGGGACAGGGGGCAGACCGGGGAGCTGTTTTTT	CASSESPSWDRGQTGELFF
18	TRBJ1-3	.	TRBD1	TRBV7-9	TGTTCCAGCAGCTTAACCCTTGTAACAGGGGGCTACGGAAACACCATATATTTT	CSSSLTLVTGGYGNTIYF
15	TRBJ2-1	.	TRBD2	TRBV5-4	TGTGCCAGCAGCCTGACTAGCGGATCCTACAATGAGCAGTTCTTC	CASSLTSGSYNEQFF
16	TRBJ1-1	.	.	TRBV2	TGTGCCAGCAGTGACGGAGCAGCCCTAATGAACACTGAAGCTTTCTTT	CASSDGAALMNTEAFF
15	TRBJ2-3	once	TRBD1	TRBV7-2	TGTGCCAGCAGCTTACTGGACAGGCCCACAGATACGCAGTATTTT	CASSLLDRPTDTQYF
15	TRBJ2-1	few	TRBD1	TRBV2	TGTGCCAGCGGGGTGGGGACAGGGTCCTACAATGAGCAGTTCTTC	CASGVGTGSYNEQFF
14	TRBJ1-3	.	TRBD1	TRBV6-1	TGTGCCAGCAATCGGGGACAGGGAGGAAACACCATATATTTT	CASNRGQGGNTIYF
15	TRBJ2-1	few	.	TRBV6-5	TGTGCCAGCAAACTACTAGGAATTGGGGACAATGAGCAGTTCTTC	CASKLLGIGDNEQFF
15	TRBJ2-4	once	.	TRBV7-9	TGTGCCAGCAGCTTAGCCGACAGGGCCAAAAACATTCAGTACTTC	CASSLADRAKNIQYF
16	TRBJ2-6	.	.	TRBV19	TGTGCCAGTAGTATAGATAGCTTTCCTGGGGCCAACGTCCTGACTTTC	CASSIDSFPGANVLTF
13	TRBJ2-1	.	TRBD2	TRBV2	TGTGCCAGCACGACTAGCGGGTACAATGAGCAGTTCTTC	CASTTSGYNEQFF
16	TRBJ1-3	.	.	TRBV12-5	TGTGCTAGCTTGTGGGGGGGCAGGGATCTGGGAAACACCATATATTTT	CASLWGGRDLGNTIYF
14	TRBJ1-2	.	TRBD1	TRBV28	TGTGCCAGCAGTCCCGGGACAGGAGTCCATGGCTACACCTTC	CASSPGTGVHGYTF
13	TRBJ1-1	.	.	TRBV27	TGTGCCAGCAGTTTAGCAAGGGAGACTGAAGCTTTCTTT	CASSLARETEAFF
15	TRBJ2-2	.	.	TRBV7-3	TGTGCCAGCAGCCCTCATGGCGGCGGCACCGGGGAGCTGTTTTTT	CASSPHGGGTGELFF
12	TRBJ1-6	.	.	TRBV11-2	TGTGCCAGCGCGCCAGGGAATTCACCCCTCCACTTT	CASAPGNSPLHF
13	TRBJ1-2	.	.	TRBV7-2	TGTGCCAGCAGCGCGGGCCTCAGTCGGGGCTACACCTTC	CASSAGLSRGYTF
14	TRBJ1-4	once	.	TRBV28	TGTGCCAGCAGTCCTGACACAACTAATGAAAAACTGTTTTTT	CASSPDTTNEKLFF
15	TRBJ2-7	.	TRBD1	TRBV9	TGTGCCAGCAGCGTAGCTACGGGACAGGGGTACGAGCAGTACTTC	CASSVATGQGYEQYF
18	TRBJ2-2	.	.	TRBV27	TGTGCCAGCAGTTTATTCCCTTGGGGAGGAGGGAACACCGGGGAGCTGTTTTTT	CASSLFPWGGGNTGELFF
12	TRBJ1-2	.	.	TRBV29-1	TGCAGCGTTGGGAGAGAAGTATATGGCTACACCTTC	CSVGREVYGYTF
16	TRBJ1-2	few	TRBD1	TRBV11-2	TGTGCCAGCAGCTTAGTAAGAGGACAGGGGGCGGATGGCTACACCTTC	CASSLVRGQGADGYTF
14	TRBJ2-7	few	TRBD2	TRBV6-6	TGTGCCAGCAGTTACTTCCGGGAGGATCGCGAGCAGTACTTC	CASSYFREDREQYF
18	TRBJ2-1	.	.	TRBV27	TGTGCCAGCAGTTGGAGAGGTTGGAGAGACAGCTCCTACAATGAGCAGTTCTTC	CASSWRGWRDSSYNEQFF
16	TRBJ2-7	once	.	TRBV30	TGTGCCTGGACTCTTTTCGGGGGACTTTCCTCCTACGAGCAGTACTTC	CAWTLFGGLSSYEQYF
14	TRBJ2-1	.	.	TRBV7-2	TGTGCCAGCAGCCCTCCGGTTGCCTACAATGAGCAGTTCTTC	CASSPPVAYNEQFF
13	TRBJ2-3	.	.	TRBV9	TGTGCCAGCAGCCGGCGGAACACAGATACGCAGTATTTT	CASSRRNTDTQYF
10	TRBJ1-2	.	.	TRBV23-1	TGCGCCAGGCCCGGTCGGTCCATCACCTTC	CARPGRSITF
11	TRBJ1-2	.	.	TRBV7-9	TGTGCCAGCAGCTCCCTTCTAGGCTACACCTTC	CASSSLLGYTF
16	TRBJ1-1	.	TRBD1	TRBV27	TGTGCCAGCAGTAACGACCCCGGGACAGGTAACACTGAAGCTTTCTTT	CASSNDPGTGNTEAFF
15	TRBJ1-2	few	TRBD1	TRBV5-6	TGTGCCAGCAGCTTTAAGGACAGGGAGTCTGGTGGCTACACCTTC	CASSFKDRESGGYTF
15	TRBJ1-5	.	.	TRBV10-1	TGCGCCAGCAGTGAGGTTCAGGTTAGCAATCAGCCCCAGCATTTT	CASSEVQVSNQPQHF
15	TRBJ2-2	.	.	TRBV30	TGTGCCTGGAGTCAGGGGTGGTCGAACACCGGGGAGCTGTTTTTT	CAWSQGWSNTGELFF
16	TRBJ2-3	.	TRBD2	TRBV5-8	TGTGCCAGCAGCTTGGCGGGAGCGGGGACCACAGATACGCAGTATTTT	CASSLAGAGTTDTQYF
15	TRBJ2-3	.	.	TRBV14	TGTGCCAGCAGCCTCGACAGTGGTAGCACAGATACGCAGTATTTT	CASSLDSGSTDTQYF
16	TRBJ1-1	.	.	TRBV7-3	TGTGCCAGCAGCTTAACAGGGAGGCGGGGGGACACTGAAGCTTTCTTT	CASSLTGRRGDTEAFF
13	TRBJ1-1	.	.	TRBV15	TGTGCCACCAGCCCAGGGTTGCAACTAGAAGCTTTCTTT	CATSPGLQLEAFF
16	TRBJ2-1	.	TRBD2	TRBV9	TGTGCCAGCAGCGTTACTAGCGCATACTCCTACAATGAGCAGTTCTTC	CASSVTSAYSYNEQFF
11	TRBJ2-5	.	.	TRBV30	TGTGCCTGGTCAGGGCTGGAGACCCAGTACTTC	CAWSGLETQYF
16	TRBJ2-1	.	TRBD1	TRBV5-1	TGCGCCAGCAGCTTTGGCGGGACAGGGGGTTACAATGAGCAGTTCTTC	CASSFGGTGGYNEQFF
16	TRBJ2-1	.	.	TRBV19	TGTGCCAGTAGGGGTGGACATTCCCTCTCCTACAATGAGCAGTTCTTC	CASRGGHSLSYNEQFF
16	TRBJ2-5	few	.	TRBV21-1	TGTGCCAGCAGCAAAAGTCCCCAGGGAAGGAGAGAGACCCAGTACTTC	CASSKSPQGRRETQYF
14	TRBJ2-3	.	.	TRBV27	TGTGCCAGCGGGAGGAAGCCCTACACAGATACGCAGTATTTT	CASGRKPYTDTQYF
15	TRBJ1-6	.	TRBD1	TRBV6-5	TGTGCCAGCACCGTGGACAGGGATTATAATTCACCCCTCCACTTT	CASTVDRDYNSPLHF
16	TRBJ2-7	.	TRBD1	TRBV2	TGTGCCAGCAGTGCAGTGTCCGGGACAGACTCCTACGAGCAGTACTTC	CASSAVSGTDSYEQYF
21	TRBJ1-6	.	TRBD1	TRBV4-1	TGCGCCAGCAGCCAAGCGGGCTTAGGGGGCAAATACGGCTCCTATAATTCACCCCTCCACTTT	CASSQAGLGGKYGSYNSPLHF